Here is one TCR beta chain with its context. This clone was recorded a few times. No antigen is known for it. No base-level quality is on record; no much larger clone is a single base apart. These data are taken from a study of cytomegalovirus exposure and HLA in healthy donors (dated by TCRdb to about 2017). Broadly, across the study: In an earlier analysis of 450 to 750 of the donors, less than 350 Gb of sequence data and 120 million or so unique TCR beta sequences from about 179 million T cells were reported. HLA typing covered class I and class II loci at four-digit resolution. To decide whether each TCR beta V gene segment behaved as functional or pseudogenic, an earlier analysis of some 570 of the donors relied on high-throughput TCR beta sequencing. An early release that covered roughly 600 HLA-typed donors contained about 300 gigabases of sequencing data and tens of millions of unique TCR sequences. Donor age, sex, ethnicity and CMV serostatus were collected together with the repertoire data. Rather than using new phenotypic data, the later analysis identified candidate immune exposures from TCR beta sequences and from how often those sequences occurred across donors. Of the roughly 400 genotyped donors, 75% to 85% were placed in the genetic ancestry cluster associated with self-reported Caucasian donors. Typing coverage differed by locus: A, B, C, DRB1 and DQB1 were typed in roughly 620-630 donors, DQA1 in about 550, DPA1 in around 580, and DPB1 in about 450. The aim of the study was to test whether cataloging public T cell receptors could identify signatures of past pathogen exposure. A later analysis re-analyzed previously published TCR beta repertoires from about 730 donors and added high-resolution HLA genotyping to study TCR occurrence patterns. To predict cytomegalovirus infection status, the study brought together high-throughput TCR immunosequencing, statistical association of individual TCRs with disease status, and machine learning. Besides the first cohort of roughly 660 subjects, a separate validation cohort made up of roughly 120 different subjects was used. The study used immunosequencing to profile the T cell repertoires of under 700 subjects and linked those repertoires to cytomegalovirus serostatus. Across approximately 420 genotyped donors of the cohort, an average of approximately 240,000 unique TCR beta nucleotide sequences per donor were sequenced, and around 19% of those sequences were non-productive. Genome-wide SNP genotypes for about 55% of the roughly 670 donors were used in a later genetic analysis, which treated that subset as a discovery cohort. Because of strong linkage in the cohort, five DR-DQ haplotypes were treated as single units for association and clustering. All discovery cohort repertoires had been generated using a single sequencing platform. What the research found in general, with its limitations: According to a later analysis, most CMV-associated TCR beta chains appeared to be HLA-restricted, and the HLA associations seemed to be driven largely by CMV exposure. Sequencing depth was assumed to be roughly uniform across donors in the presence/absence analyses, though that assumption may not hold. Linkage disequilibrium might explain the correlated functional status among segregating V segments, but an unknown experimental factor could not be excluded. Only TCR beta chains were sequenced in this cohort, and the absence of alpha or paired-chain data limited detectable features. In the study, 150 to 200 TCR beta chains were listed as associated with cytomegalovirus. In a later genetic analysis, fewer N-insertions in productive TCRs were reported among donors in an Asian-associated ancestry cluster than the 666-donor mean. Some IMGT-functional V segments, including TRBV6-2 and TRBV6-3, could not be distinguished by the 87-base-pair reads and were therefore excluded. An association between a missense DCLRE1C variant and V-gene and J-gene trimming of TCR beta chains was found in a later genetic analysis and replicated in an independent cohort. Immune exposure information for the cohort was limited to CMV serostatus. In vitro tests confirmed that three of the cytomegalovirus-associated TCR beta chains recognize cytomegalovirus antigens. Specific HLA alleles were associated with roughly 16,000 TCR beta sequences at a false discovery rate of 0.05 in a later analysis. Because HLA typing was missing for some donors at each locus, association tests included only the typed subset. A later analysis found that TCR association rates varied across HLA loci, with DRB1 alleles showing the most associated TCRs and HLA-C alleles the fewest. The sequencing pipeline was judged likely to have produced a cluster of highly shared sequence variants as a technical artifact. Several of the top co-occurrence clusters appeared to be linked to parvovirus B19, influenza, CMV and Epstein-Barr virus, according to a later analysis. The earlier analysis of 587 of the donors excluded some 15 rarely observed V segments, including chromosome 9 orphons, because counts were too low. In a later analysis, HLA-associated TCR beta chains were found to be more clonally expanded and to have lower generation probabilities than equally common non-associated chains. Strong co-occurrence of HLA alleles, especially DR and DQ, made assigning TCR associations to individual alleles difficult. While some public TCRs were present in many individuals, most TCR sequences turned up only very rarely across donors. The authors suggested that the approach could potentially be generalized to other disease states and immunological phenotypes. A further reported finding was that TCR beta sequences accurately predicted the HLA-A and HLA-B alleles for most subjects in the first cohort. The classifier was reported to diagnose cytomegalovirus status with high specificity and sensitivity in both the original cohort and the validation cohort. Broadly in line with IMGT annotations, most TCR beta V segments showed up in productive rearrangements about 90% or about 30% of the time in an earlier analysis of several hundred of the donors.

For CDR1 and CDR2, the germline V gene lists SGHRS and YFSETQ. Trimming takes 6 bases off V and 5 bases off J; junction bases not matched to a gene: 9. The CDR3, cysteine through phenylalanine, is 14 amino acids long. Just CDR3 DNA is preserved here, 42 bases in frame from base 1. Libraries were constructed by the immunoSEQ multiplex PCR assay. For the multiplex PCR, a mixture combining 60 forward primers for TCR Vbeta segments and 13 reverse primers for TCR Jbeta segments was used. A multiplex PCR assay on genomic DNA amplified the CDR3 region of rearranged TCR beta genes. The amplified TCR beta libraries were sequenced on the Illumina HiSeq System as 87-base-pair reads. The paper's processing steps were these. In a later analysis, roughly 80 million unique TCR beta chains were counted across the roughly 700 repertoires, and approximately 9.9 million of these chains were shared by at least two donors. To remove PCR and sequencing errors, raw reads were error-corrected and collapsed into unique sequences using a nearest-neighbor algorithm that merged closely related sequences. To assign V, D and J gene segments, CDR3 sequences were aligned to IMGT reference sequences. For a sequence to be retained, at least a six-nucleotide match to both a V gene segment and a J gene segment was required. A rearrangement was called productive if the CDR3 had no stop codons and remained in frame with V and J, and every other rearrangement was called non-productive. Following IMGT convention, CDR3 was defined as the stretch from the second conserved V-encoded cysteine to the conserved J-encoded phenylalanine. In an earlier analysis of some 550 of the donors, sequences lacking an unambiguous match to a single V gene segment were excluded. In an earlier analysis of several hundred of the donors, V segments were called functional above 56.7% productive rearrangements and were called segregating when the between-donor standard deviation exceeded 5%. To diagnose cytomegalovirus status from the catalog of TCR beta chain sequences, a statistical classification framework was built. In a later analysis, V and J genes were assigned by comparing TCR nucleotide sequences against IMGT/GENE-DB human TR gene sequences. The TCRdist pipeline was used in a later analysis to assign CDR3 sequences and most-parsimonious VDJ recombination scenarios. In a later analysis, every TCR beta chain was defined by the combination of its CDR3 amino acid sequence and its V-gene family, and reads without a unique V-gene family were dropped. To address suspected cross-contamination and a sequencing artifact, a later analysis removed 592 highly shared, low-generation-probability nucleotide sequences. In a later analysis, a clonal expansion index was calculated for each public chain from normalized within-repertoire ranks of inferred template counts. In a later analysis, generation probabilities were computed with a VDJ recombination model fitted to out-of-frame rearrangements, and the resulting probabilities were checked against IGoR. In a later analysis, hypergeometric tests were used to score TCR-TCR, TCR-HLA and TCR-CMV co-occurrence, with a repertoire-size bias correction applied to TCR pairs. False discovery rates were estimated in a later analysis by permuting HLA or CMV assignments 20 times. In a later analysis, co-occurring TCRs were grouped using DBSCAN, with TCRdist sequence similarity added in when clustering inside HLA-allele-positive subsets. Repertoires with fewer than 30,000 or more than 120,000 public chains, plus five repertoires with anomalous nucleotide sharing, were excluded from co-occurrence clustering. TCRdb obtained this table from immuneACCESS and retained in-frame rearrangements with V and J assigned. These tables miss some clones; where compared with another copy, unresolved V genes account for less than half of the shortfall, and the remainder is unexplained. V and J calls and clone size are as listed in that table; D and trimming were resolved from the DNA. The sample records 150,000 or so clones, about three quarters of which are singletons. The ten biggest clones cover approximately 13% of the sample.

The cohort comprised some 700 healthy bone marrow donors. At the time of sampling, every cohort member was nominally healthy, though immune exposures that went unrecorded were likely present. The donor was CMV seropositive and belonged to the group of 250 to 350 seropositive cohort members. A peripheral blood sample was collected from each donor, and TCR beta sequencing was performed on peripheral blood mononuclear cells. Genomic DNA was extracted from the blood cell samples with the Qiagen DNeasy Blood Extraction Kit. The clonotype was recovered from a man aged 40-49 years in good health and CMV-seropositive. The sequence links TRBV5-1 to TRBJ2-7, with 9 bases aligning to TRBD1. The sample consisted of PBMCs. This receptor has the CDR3 CASIPGTGSDEQYF. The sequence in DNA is TGCGCCAGCATCCCCGGGACAGGGAGCGACGAGCAGTACTTC.